These T cell receptor beta chains were read from a single sample in a study of blood T cells in healthy people across ages. From the 5' RACE reads, TCRdb called clonotypes with MiXCR, one entry per CDR3 protein. The data show some 1.7 million distinct CDR3 sequences, roughly 28% seen once. The sequenced sample consisted of blood. The source of these receptors is a woman in her twenties or thirties in good health. CDR3s include the opening cysteine and the closing phenylalanine or tryptophan. Fields, in order: J gene, D gene, clone size, V gene, CDR3 protein, CDR3 DNA. D genes are given only for firm matches. For some rows the clone size is stated as once, few or many, or as a class when expanded; others skip it.

>TRBJ1-1|TRBD1|NA|TRBV9
CASSGTGAVTEAFF
TGTGCCAGCAGCGGAACAGGGGCGGTTACTGAAGCTTTCTTT
>TRBJ2-3|NA|few|TRBV5-6
CASSLETAEDTDTQYF
TGTGCCAGCAGCTTGGAAACAGCCGAAGACACAGATACGCAGTATTTT
>TRBJ2-1|TRBD1|few|TRBV10-3
CAIRGQGPGSYNEQFF
TGTGCCATCAGGGGACAGGGGCCAGGCTCCTACAATGAGCAGTTCTTC
>TRBJ1-6|NA|few|TRBV6-1
CASSRTLTPSSYNSPLHF
TGTGCCAGCAGCCGGACCCTGACACCCAGCTCCTATAATTCACCCCTCCACTTT
>TRBJ1-4|NA|NA|TRBV20-1
CSAHQTYGEKLFF
TGCAGTGCCCACCAGACTTACGGTGAAAAACTGTTTTTT
>TRBJ2-5|NA|NA|TRBV2
CASRTSRAKGTQYF
TGTGCCAGCAGGACCTCCAGGGCGAAAGGGACCCAGTACTTC
>TRBJ2-5|TRBD1|NA|TRBV5-1
CASSMDRARQETQYF
TGCGCCAGCAGCATGGACAGGGCCCGCCAAGAGACCCAGTACTTC
>TRBJ2-7|TRBD2|NA|TRBV6-2/TRBV6-3
CASTEAVRSGSRDEQYF
TGTGCCAGCACCGAAGCAGTCCGTAGCGGGAGTCGGGACGAGCAGTACTTC
>TRBJ2-1|TRBD2|few|TRBV20-1
CSAGTSEYNEQFF
TGCAGTGCTGGGACTAGCGAGTACAATGAGCAGTTCTTC
>TRBJ1-2|NA|few|TRBV7-9
CASSFGTSPNGYTF
TGTGCCAGCAGCTTTGGAACCTCACCTAATGGCTACACCTTC
>TRBJ2-1|NA|many|TRBV5-6
CASSLDTGSSNEQFF
TGTGCCAGCAGCTTGGACACCGGGAGTTCGAATGAGCAGTTCTTC
>TRBJ2-7|NA|NA|TRBV3-1
CASSQGTGPKQYF
TGTGCCAGCAGCCAAGGAACGGGGCCCAAGCAGTACTTC
>TRBJ2-1|NA|NA|TRBV4-1
CASSQPTGEQFF
TGCGCCAGCAGCCAACCCACAGGAGAGCAGTTCTTC
>TRBJ2-7|TRBD1|few|TRBV12-5
CASGRTGYYEQYF
TGTGCTAGTGGGCGGACAGGGTACTACGAGCAGTACTTC
>TRBJ1-1|NA|few|TRBV6-6
CASSYSAYVEAFF
TGTGCCAGCAGTTACTCAGCTTACGTAGAAGCTTTCTTT